This is a list of T cell receptor beta chains from one sample in a study of blood T cell repertoires in COVID-19. Profiling relied on immunoSEQ multiplex PCR, and the TCRdb table lists in-frame clones only, not all of them. Altogether some 240,000 clones are present, approximately 80% being singletons, with the ten largest covering around 13%. The sample was peripheral blood. The receptors shown here come from a human donor in a cohort sampled during active COVID-19. CDR3s include the opening cysteine and the closing phenylalanine or tryptophan. Each record gives: J gene, D gene, V gene, clone size, CDR3 length, CDR3 protein, CDR3 DNA. A D gene is named only where the DNA matches it firmly. Only some rows state a clone size, as once, few, many or a class for expanded clones.

TRBJ2-7 | TRBD1 | TRBV28 | - | 12 | CFSGTGGGEQYF | TGTTTCTCCGGGACAGGGGGCGGGGAGCAGTACTTC
TRBJ1-1 | - | TRBV19 | - | 13 | CASSLKGRREAFF | TGTGCCAGCTCCTTAAAGGGGAGGCGGGAAGCTTTCTTT
TRBJ2-4 | - | TRBV16 | - | 13 | CASSHPSGNIQYF | TGTGCCAGCAGCCACCCCAGTGGAAACATTCAGTACTTC
TRBJ2-7 | TRBD1 | TRBV11-2 | - | 15 | CASSPRDRFSYEQYF | TGTGCCAGCAGCCCCCGGGACAGATTTTCCTACGAGCAGTACTTC
TRBJ2-7 | - | TRBV14 | - | 15 | CASSQVLRGSYEQYF | TGTGCCAGCAGCCAAGTTCTGCGCGGCTCCTACGAGCAGTACTTC
TRBJ2-2 | TRBD1 | TRBV5-6 | - | 14 | CATSQGASTGELFF | TGTGCCACCTCCCAGGGGGCCAGCACCGGGGAGCTGTTTTTT
TRBJ2-1 | - | TRBV5-8 | - | 15 | CASSWGSGPYNEQFF | TGTGCCAGCAGCTGGGGTAGCGGCCCCTACAATGAGCAGTTCTTC
TRBJ1-1 | - | TRBV12-3/TRBV12-4 | - | 12 | CASRNSGQRAFF | TGTGCCAGCAGAAATTCAGGGCAGCGAGCTTTCTTT
TRBJ2-3 | - | TRBV11-3 | - | 15 | CASSPSGLSTDTQYF | TGTGCCAGCAGCCCATCAGGGCTCTCCACAGATACGCAGTATTTT
TRBJ1-1 | - | TRBV9 | - | 14 | CASSVNWGHDEAFF | TGTGCCAGCAGCGTAAATTGGGGGCATGATGAAGCTTTCTTT
TRBJ1-1 | - | TRBV6-6 | - | 16 | CASSPRGGAMNTEAFF | TGTGCCAGCAGCCCCCGGGGGGGGGCCATGAACACTGAAGCTTTCTTT
TRBJ1-5 | - | TRBV15 | - | 16 | CATSRVSGVEGQPQHF | TGTGCCACCAGCAGAGTGTCAGGGGTAGAGGGTCAGCCCCAGCATTTT
TRBJ1-2 | - | TRBV3-1/TRBV3-2 | - | 16 | CASSQGQDSTRYGYTF | TGTGCCAGCAGCCAAGGGCAGGACTCAACGAGGTATGGCTACACCTTC
TRBJ2-7 | - | TRBV6-5 | - | 15 | CASSYSGSGAYEQYF | TGTGCCAGCAGTTACTCGGGGTCAGGGGCCTACGAGCAGTACTTC
TRBJ2-7 | TRBD2 | TRBV2 | - | 14 | CASTRLAGSYEQYF | TGTGCCAGCACTCGACTAGCGGGATCCTACGAGCAGTACTTC
TRBJ1-1 | - | TRBV5-1 | - | 12 | CASSPIAGGAFF | TGCGCCAGCAGCCCCATAGCGGGGGGAGCTTTCTTT
TRBJ1-5 | - | TRBV5-5 | - | 15 | CASSLVAGLNQPQHF | TGTGCCAGCAGCTTGGTGGCAGGCCTAAATCAGCCCCAGCATTTT
TRBJ1-4 | - | TRBV27 | - | 14 | CASSPRFGSEKLFF | TGTGCCAGCAGTCCCCGGTTTGGGAGTGAAAAACTGTTTTTT
TRBJ2-1 | TRBD2 | TRBV19 | - | 15 | CASSGFSGGAVEQFF | TGTGCCAGTAGTGGATTTAGCGGGGGGGCAGTTGAGCAGTTCTTC
TRBJ2-2 | TRBD1 | TRBV7-9 | few | 14 | CASSRTGNTGELFF | TGTGCCAGCAGCCGGACAGGGAACACCGGGGAGCTGTTTTTT
TRBJ1-2 | - | TRBV10-3 | - | 12 | CAISKDSKGYTF | TGTGCCATCAGCAAAGACAGCAAGGGCTACACCTTC
TRBJ2-1 | - | TRBV12-3/TRBV12-4 | - | 12 | CASSLAGGEQFF | TGTGCCAGCAGTTTAGCAGGGGGTGAGCAGTTCTTC
TRBJ2-3 | - | TRBV4-2 | once | 13 | CASSQEYTDTQYF | TGTGCCAGCAGCCAAGAATACACAGATACGCAGTATTTT
TRBJ1-2 | - | TRBV18 | - | 14 | CASSPGQSNYGYTF | TGTGCCAGCTCACCCGGACAGTCTAACTATGGCTACACCTTC
TRBJ1-5 | TRBD1 | TRBV7-8 | once | 15 | CASSFGQGAPGPQHF | TGTGCCAGCAGCTTTGGACAGGGGGCCCCCGGGCCCCAGCATTTT
TRBJ2-7 | - | TRBV2 | - | 13 | CASSDGQSYEQYF | TGTGCCAGCAGTGATGGACAGTCCTACGAGCAGTACTTC
TRBJ1-6 | TRBD1 | TRBV6-1 | - | 15 | CASSEQGALNSPLHF | TGTGCCAGCAGTGAACAGGGGGCGCTTAATTCACCCCTCCACTTT
TRBJ1-6 | - | TRBV7-3 | - | 14 | CASSLDSANSPLHF | TGTGCCAGCAGCCTAGACAGCGCGAATTCACCCCTCCACTTT
TRBJ1-2 | TRBD1 | TRBV24-1 | - | 13 | CATSLTGTHGYTF | TGTGCCACCAGTCTGACAGGGACTCACGGCTACACCTTC
TRBJ2-4 | TRBD1 | TRBV19 | - | 15 | CASSKADRAGNIQYF | TGTGCCAGTAGTAAAGCTGACAGGGCCGGGAACATTCAGTACTTC
TRBJ2-2 | TRBD1 | TRBV9 | - | 17 | CASSVGQGAMITGELFF | TGTGCCAGCAGCGTAGGTCAGGGGGCGATGATCACCGGGGAGCTGTTTTTT
TRBJ2-2 | - | TRBV24-1 | few | 14 | CATMTNRNTGELFF | TGTGCCACCATGACGAACAGGAACACCGGGGAGCTGTTTTTT
TRBJ2-1 | TRBD2 | TRBV4-3 | - | 15 | CASSQLGLVYNEQFF | TGCGCCAGCAGCCAACTAGGACTAGTTTACAATGAGCAGTTCTTC
TRBJ1-3 | TRBD1 | TRBV4-2 | - | 16 | CASSQEEGAVGNTIYF | TGTGCCAGCAGCCAAGAGGAGGGGGCAGTTGGAAACACCATATATTTT
TRBJ1-5 | - | TRBV12-3/TRBV12-4 | - | 13 | CASSPRSNQPQHF | TGTGCCAGCAGCCCGCGGTCCAATCAGCCCCAGCATTTT
TRBJ1-1 | - | TRBV7-2 | - | 15 | CASSPLGGANTEAFF | TGTGCCAGCAGCCCACTAGGAGGAGCGAACACTGAAGCTTTCTTT
TRBJ2-2 | TRBD2 | TRBV6-2/TRBV6-3 | - | 19 | CASSFTGTSGGAPTGELFF | TGTGCCAGCAGTTTCACCGGGACTAGCGGGGGGGCTCCCACCGGGGAGCTGTTTTTT
TRBJ2-1 | TRBD2 | TRBV28 | - | 18 | CASRYIRPNIAGKYEQFF | TGTGCCAGCAGATACATCCGCCCAAATATAGCGGGAAAGTATGAGCAGTTCTTC
TRBJ2-5 | - | TRBV4-3 | - | 18 | CASSQDESLTPLGETQYF | TGCGCCAGCAGCCAAGATGAAAGTCTTACGCCTCTGGGCGAGACCCAGTACTTC
TRBJ1-5 | - | TRBV28 | - | 15 | CASSFADRDNQPQHF | TGTGCCAGCAGTTTTGCCGACAGAGACAATCAGCCCCAGCATTTT
TRBJ1-2 | TRBD1 | TRBV5-1 | - | 16 | CASSLAGQGAYYGYTF | TGCGCCAGCAGCTTGGCCGGGCAGGGGGCGTACTATGGCTACACCTTC
TRBJ2-7 | - | TRBV12-3/TRBV12-4 | - | 13 | CASDSSNSYEQYF | TGTGCCAGTGACTCCTCGAACTCCTACGAGCAGTACTTC
TRBJ1-1 | TRBD1 | TRBV6-5 | - | 13 | CASSSGTGGLAFF | TGTGCCAGCAGCTCCGGGACAGGGGGCTTGGCTTTCTTT
TRBJ2-2 | - | TRBV3-1/TRBV3-2 | - | 16 | CASSQDIGSRSGELFF | TGTGCCAGCAGCCAAGATATCGGTAGCAGAAGCGGGGAGCTGTTTTTT
TRBJ2-1 | TRBD2 | TRBV3-1/TRBV3-2 | - | 15 | CASSQGTSAGSEQFF | TGTGCCAGCAGCCAAGGGACTAGCGCGGGGAGTGAGCAGTTCTTC
TRBJ2-7 | - | TRBV7-3 | - | 12 | CASSFLRGEQYF | TGTGCCAGCAGCTTCCTTCGGGGCGAGCAGTACTTC
TRBJ2-3 | TRBD2 | TRBV19 | - | 15 | CASSFSGGWSDTQYF | TGTGCCAGTAGTTTTAGCGGGGGGTGGTCGGATACGCAGTATTTT
TRBJ1-2 | - | TRBV18 | - | 14 | CASSLESSNYGYTF | TGTGCCAGCTCATTAGAGAGTTCTAACTATGGCTACACCTTC
TRBJ2-7 | TRBD2 | TRBV9 | - | 15 | CASSPLGLAVNEQYF | TGTGCCAGCAGCCCCCTTGGACTAGCGGTAAACGAGCAGTACTTC
TRBJ2-3 | - | TRBV19 | - | 16 | CASSMAAEAFTDTQYF | TGTGCCAGTAGTATGGCGGCCGAGGCCTTCACAGATACGCAGTATTTT
TRBJ1-5 | - | TRBV15 | - | 15 | CATSRDDYSNQPQHF | TGTGCCACCAGCAGAGATGACTATAGCAATCAGCCCCAGCATTTT
TRBJ2-3 | - | TRBV9 | - | 14 | CASSVAPPIDTQYF | TGTGCCAGCAGCGTAGCCCCCCCCATAGATACGCAGTATTTT
TRBJ1-5 | TRBD1 | TRBV7-2 | few | 14 | CASSLRGGLEPQHF | TGTGCCAGCAGCTTGAGAGGGGGCCTCGAGCCCCAGCATTTT
TRBJ2-5 | - | TRBV5-1 | - | 13 | CASSFPGEETQYF | TGCGCCAGCAGCTTCCCGGGGGAAGAGACCCAGTACTTC
TRBJ2-5 | TRBD1 | TRBV24-1 | - | 13 | CATSAVTGETQYF | TGTGCCACCAGTGCCGTGACAGGGGAGACCCAGTACTTC
TRBJ2-2 | - | TRBV18 | once | 14 | CASSRDTNTGELFF | TGTGCCAGCTCACGGGACACGAACACCGGGGAGCTGTTTTTT
TRBJ2-2 | - | TRBV7-2 | few | 14 | CASSPGLGTGELFF | TGTGCCAGCAGCCCGGGGTTGGGGACCGGGGAGCTGTTTTTT
TRBJ1-1 | TRBD1 | TRBV5-1 | - | 13 | CASSPQGDTEAFF | TGCGCCAGCAGCCCCCAGGGGGATACTGAAGCTTTCTTT
TRBJ2-7 | TRBD2 | TRBV5-4 | - | 14 | CASSLVVAGGPEYF | TGTGCCAGCAGCTTGGTGGTAGCGGGAGGGCCGGAATACTTC
TRBJ1-4 | TRBD1 | TRBV19 | few | 14 | CASTTGTEVEKLFF | TGTGCCAGTACCACCGGGACAGAAGTCGAAAAACTGTTTTTT